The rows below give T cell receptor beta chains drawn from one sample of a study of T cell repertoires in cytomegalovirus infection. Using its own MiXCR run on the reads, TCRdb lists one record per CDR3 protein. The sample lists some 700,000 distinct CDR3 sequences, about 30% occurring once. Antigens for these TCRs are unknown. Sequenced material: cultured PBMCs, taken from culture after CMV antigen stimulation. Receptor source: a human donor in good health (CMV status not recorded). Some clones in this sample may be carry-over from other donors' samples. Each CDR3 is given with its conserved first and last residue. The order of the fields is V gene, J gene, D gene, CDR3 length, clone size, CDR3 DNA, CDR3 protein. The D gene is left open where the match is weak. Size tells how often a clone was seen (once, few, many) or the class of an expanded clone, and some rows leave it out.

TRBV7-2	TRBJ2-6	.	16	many	TGTGCCAGCAGCTTAGTAGGCTTCTCTGGGGCCAACGTCCTGACTTTC	CASSLVGFSGANVLTF
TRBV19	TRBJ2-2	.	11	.	TGTGCCAGTAGTATTACCGGGGAGCTGTTTTTT	CASSITGELFF
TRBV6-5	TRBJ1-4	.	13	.	TGTGCCAGCCGAGTAATGTCGGAAGAAAAACTGTTTTTT	CASRVMSEEKLFF
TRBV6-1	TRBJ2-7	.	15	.	TGTGCCAGCAGAGAAAAGGGTTTGTTGACCTACGAGCAGTACTTC	CASREKGLLTYEQYF
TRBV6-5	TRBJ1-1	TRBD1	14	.	TGTGCCAGCAGACGGGACAGGGGAGATTATGAAGCTTTCTTT	CASRRDRGDYEAFF
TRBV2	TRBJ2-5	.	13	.	TGTGCCAGCAGTGAGGACTGGGGAGAGACCCAGTACTTC	CASSEDWGETQYF
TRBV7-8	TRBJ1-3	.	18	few	TGTGCCAGCAGCTTAATCGGATGGTCCGGTGCCTCTGGAAACACCATATATTTT	CASSLIGWSGASGNTIYF
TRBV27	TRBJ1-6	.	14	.	TGTGCCAGCAGTACGAATACTTATAATTCACCCCTCCACTTT	CASSTNTYNSPLHF
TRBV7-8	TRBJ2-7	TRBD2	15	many	TGTGCCAGCAGCTTAGACGGGGGGTTTACCTACGAGCAGTACTTC	CASSLDGGFTYEQYF
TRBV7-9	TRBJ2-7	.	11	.	TGTGCCAGCAGCGTTACCATGGAGCAGTACTTC	CASSVTMEQYF
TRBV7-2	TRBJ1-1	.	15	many	TGTGCCAGCAGCTCGCCCCGACAGAGGAACACTGAAGCTTTCTTT	CASSSPRQRNTEAFF
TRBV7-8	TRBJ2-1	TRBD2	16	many	TGTGCCAGCAGCTTATACCCCAGCGGGAGGAGGAATGAGCAGTTCTTC	CASSLYPSGRRNEQFF
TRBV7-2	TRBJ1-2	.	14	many	TGTGCCAGCAGCCGCCGGCAGGGGACGGATGGCTACACCTTC	CASSRRQGTDGYTF
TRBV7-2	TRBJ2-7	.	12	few	TGTGCCAGCAGCCCTCCCCGAGTTGAGCAGTACTTC	CASSPPRVEQYF
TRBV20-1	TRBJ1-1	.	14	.	TGCAGTGCTAAAAGGGGGTCGTGGAACACTGAAGCTTTCTTT	CSAKRGSWNTEAFF
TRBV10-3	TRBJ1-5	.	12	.	TGTGCCACCAGACAATCGGAAGAGCCCCAGCATTTT	CATRQSEEPQHF
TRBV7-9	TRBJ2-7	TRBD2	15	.	TGTGCCAGCAGCCCAGACCTGGGACTAGTAAACGAGCAGTACTTC	CASSPDLGLVNEQYF
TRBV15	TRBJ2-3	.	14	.	TGTGCCACCAGCAGCCAAGGGCGGGCAGATACGCAGTATTTT	CATSSQGRADTQYF
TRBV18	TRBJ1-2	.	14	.	TGTGCCAGCTCCCAGTGGACAGACAACTATGGCTACACCTTC	CASSQWTDNYGYTF
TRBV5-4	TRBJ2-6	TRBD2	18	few	TGTGCCAGCAGCTCCGGGACTAGCGGCATCTCTGGGGCCAACGTCCTGACTTTC	CASSSGTSGISGANVLTF
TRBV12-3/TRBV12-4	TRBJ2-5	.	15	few	TGTGCCAGCAGTTACATCCGGGGTGCGAAAGAGACCCAGTACTTC	CASSYIRGAKETQYF
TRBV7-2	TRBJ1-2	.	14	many	TGTGCCAGCAGCTTATTGCAGGGTGTCTATGGCTACACCTTC	CASSLLQGVYGYTF
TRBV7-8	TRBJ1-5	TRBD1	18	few	TGTGCCAGCAGCTTAATCGGGACAGGGTTCGATAGCAATCAGCCCCAGCATTTT	CASSLIGTGFDSNQPQHF
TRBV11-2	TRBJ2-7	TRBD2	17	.	TGTGCCAGCAGCTTAGTGGGATTTGCGGGAGGGCACGACGAGCAGTACTTC	CASSLVGFAGGHDEQYF
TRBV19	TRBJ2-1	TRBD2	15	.	TGTGCCAGTAGTCCACTAGCGGGGGGTCGGAGTGAGCAGTTCTTC	CASSPLAGGRSEQFF
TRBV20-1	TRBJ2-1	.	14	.	TGCAGTGCTAGAGCCGGGACACCCTACAATGAGCAGTTCTTC	CSARAGTPYNEQFF
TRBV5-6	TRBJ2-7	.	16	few	TGTGCCAGCAGCTTGGTTGGCGGGGTAGTTTCCTACGAGCAGTACTTC	CASSLVGGVVSYEQYF
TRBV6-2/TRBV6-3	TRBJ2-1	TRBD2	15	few	TGTGCCAGCACCATAACCTCAGCGGGAGTAGGTGAGCAGTTCTTC	CASTITSAGVGEQFF
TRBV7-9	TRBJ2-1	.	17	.	TGTGCCAGCAGCCCTTTTATGGGGCAGGGCAGCGTAAATGAGCAGTTCTTC	CASSPFMGQGSVNEQFF
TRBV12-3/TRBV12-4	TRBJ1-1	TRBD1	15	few	TGTGCCAGCAGTCGGAGGTGGACAGGGAGCACTGAAGCTTTCTTT	CASSRRWTGSTEAFF